Listed below are T cell receptor beta chains from one sample, sequenced in a study of cytomegalovirus exposure and HLA in healthy donors. Generated by immunoSEQ multiplex PCR, the TCRdb table keeps only in-frame clones and is missing some. The sample lists 200,000 to 250,000 clones, around four fifths occurring once. The sequenced sample was PBMCs. The receptors here all came from a woman aged 55-75 years in good health and CMV-seropositive. Each CDR3 is given with its conserved first and last residue. A D gene is named only where the DNA matches it firmly. The size entry is marked missing in some rows and otherwise reads once, few, many or a size class.

D: -; J: TRBJ2-1; size: -; V: TRBV9; DNA: TGTGCCAGCAGCCCTCGCCTAGGACAGGGGATAGCGGGGGGCTACAATGAGCAGTTCTTC; CDR3: CASSPRLGQGIAGGYNEQFF
D: TRBD1; J: TRBJ1-2; size: few; V: TRBV30; DNA: TGTGCCTACGGGACAGGGCTGGTCGGCTACACCTTC; CDR3: CAYGTGLVGYTF
D: TRBD1; J: TRBJ1-2; size: -; V: TRBV5-5; DNA: TGTGCCAGCAGCTCATCACCGGGACAGGGGGTTTATCGTTATGGCTACACCTTC; CDR3: CASSSSPGQGVYRYGYTF
D: -; J: TRBJ2-7; size: -; V: TRBV2; DNA: TGTGCCAGCTTTGTCGACAGGTCACGCTACGAGCAGTACTTC; CDR3: CASFVDRSRYEQYF
D: -; J: TRBJ2-2; size: -; V: TRBV18; DNA: TGTGCCAGCTCACCTATTATCAACACCGGGGAGCTGTTTTTT; CDR3: CASSPIINTGELFF
D: -; J: TRBJ1-3; size: -; V: TRBV30; DNA: TGTGCTTGCGACAGGTCTAACTCTGGAAACACCATATATTTT; CDR3: CACDRSNSGNTIYF
D: -; J: TRBJ1-5; size: -; V: TRBV18; DNA: TGTGCCAGCTCACCAAATTCCCCAACAGTGGGCAATCAGCCCCAGCATTTT; CDR3: CASSPNSPTVGNQPQHF
D: TRBD1; J: TRBJ1-2; size: -; V: TRBV5-1; DNA: TGCGCCAGCAGCACGGGACAGGATGGCTACACCTTC; CDR3: CASSTGQDGYTF
D: -; J: TRBJ1-1; size: few; V: TRBV28; DNA: TGTGCCAGCAGTGCTAGCGTTGAGGTCGGCACTGAAGCTTTCTTT; CDR3: CASSASVEVGTEAFF
D: TRBD1; J: TRBJ2-7; size: -; V: TRBV5-1; DNA: TGCGCCAGCAGCGGATGGACAGGGACGAGGGAGCAGTACTTC; CDR3: CASSGWTGTREQYF
D: -; J: TRBJ1-1; size: -; V: TRBV14; DNA: TGTGCCAGCAGCCATCGGTCACGATCCCTCGGGACTGAAGCTTTCTTT; CDR3: CASSHRSRSLGTEAFF
D: TRBD1; J: TRBJ1-2; size: -; V: TRBV6-5; DNA: TGTGCCAGCAGTTACTCGCTAACAGGGGCGAGCTATGGCTACACCTTC; CDR3: CASSYSLTGASYGYTF
D: -; J: TRBJ1-1; size: once; V: TRBV6-6; DNA: TGTGCCAGCAATGGAGTCAGGGGCGTGAGCACTGAAGCTTTCTTT; CDR3: CASNGVRGVSTEAFF
D: -; J: TRBJ2-5; size: -; V: TRBV28; DNA: TGTGCCAGCAGACCTGGTACTGCATACTTACAAGAGACCCAGTACTTC; CDR3: CASRPGTAYLQETQYF
D: TRBD1; J: TRBJ2-1; size: -; V: TRBV6-1; DNA: TGTGCCAGCGCGACAGGGACCTCCTACAATGAGCAGTTCTTC; CDR3: CASATGTSYNEQFF
D: -; J: TRBJ1-2; size: -; V: TRBV28; DNA: TGTGCCAGCAGTTTAGGGGGGGTAGAGGTCCACTATGGCTACACCTTC; CDR3: CASSLGGVEVHYGYTF
D: -; J: TRBJ1-1; size: few; V: TRBV9; DNA: TGTGCCAGCAGCGTAGTTTTACGGGAGGACACTGAAGCTTTCTTT; CDR3: CASSVVLREDTEAFF
D: TRBD2; J: TRBJ2-7; size: -; V: TRBV11-3; DNA: TGTGCCAGCAGCCCAGCCGGCCAGCGGGGAACCTACGAGCAGTACTTC; CDR3: CASSPAGQRGTYEQYF
D: TRBD1; J: TRBJ1-6; size: -; V: TRBV5-4; DNA: TGTGCCAGCAGACCAGACCTGACAGGGGGTAATTCACCCCTCCACTTT; CDR3: CASRPDLTGGNSPLHF
D: TRBD1; J: TRBJ2-7; size: -; V: TRBV7-9; DNA: TGTGCCAGCAGCTTAGCGCGGACAGGGTCGAACCCTTGGTACGAGCAGTACTTC; CDR3: CASSLARTGSNPWYEQYF
D: -; J: TRBJ1-2; size: -; V: TRBV4-2; DNA: TGTGCCAGCAGCCAATGGGGTAGGGGGGGCCCAAACTATGGCTACACCTTC; CDR3: CASSQWGRGGPNYGYTF
D: -; J: TRBJ2-1; size: -; V: TRBV7-3; DNA: TGTGCCAGCAGCTTTGGGCGGGACAATGAGCAGTTCTTC; CDR3: CASSFGRDNEQFF
D: TRBD2; J: TRBJ2-2; size: -; V: TRBV19; DNA: TGTGCCAGTACCCTATTTTTCGATGGCGGGGGGCCTGACACCGGGGAGCTGTTTTTT; CDR3: CASTLFFDGGGPDTGELFF
D: TRBD2; J: TRBJ2-2; size: -; V: TRBV5-1; DNA: TGCGCCAGCAGCTTGTTGTCAAGCGGGAAGGTCGGGGAGCTGTTTTTT; CDR3: CASSLLSSGKVGELFF
D: -; J: TRBJ2-2; size: few; V: TRBV6-5; DNA: TGTGCCAGCAGTTACCGGACCGGGGAGCTGTTTTTT; CDR3: CASSYRTGELFF
D: -; J: TRBJ2-5; size: -; V: TRBV10-3; DNA: TGTGCCATCAGTGAGTCAGGGGTGGGAGAGACCCAGTACTTC; CDR3: CAISESGVGETQYF
D: -; J: TRBJ1-3; size: few; V: TRBV11-2; DNA: TGTGCCAGCAGCTTAGGTCCAACAGGCTCGGGAAACACCATATATTTT; CDR3: CASSLGPTGSGNTIYF
D: -; J: TRBJ2-7; size: -; V: TRBV5-4; DNA: TGTGCCAGCAGCTTGAACTCGCGGTCCGCCGGCGAGCAGTACTTC; CDR3: CASSLNSRSAGEQYF
D: TRBD2; J: TRBJ2-2; size: few; V: TRBV2; DNA: TGTGCCAGCAACAGAGGGGTAGCGGGGGGGACCACCGGGGAGCTGTTTTTT; CDR3: CASNRGVAGGTTGELFF
D: -; J: TRBJ1-2; size: -; V: TRBV19; DNA: TGTGCCAGTAGTATGGACATCCGGGGGGCCCACTGCCTCTTC; CDR3: CASSMDIRGAHCLF
D: -; J: TRBJ2-7; size: -; V: TRBV27; DNA: TGTGCCAGCAGTTGGGGGGTCACCCCAGCCTACGAGCAGTACTTC; CDR3: CASSWGVTPAYEQYF
D: -; J: TRBJ2-7; size: once; V: TRBV7-2; DNA: TGTGCCAGCAGCTTCGGGGTGCGCGAGCAGTACTTC; CDR3: CASSFGVREQYF
D: -; J: TRBJ2-7; size: -; V: TRBV19; DNA: TGTGCCAGTAGTATCGGAAGACAGTCCTACGAGCAGTACTTC; CDR3: CASSIGRQSYEQYF
D: TRBD2; J: TRBJ2-7; size: -; V: TRBV5-1; DNA: TGCGCCAGCAGTCGGATACTAGCGGGAACGTACGAGCAGTACTTC; CDR3: CASSRILAGTYEQYF
D: -; J: TRBJ2-3; size: once; V: TRBV5-4; DNA: TGTGCCAGCAGCTTGCGGCGGGAGAGGGGGGCAGATACGCAGTATTTT; CDR3: CASSLRRERGADTQYF
D: -; J: TRBJ1-4; size: -; V: TRBV30; DNA: TGTGCCTGGAGTCGGTATGCTAATGAAAAACTGTTTTTT; CDR3: CAWSRYANEKLFF
D: -; J: TRBJ1-1; size: -; V: TRBV5-1; DNA: TGCGCCAGCAGCTTGGACTCCGTTTACAACACTGAAGCTTTCTTT; CDR3: CASSLDSVYNTEAFF
D: TRBD2; J: TRBJ2-3; size: -; V: TRBV7-9; DNA: TGTGCCAGCAGCCTGACTAGCGGGAGTTTCGTAGATACGCAGTATTTT; CDR3: CASSLTSGSFVDTQYF
D: TRBD1; J: TRBJ2-3; size: once; V: TRBV7-9; DNA: TGTGCCAGCAGCTACGGACAGGGATCAGATACGCAGTATTTT; CDR3: CASSYGQGSDTQYF
D: TRBD1; J: TRBJ1-2; size: -; V: TRBV4-2; DNA: TGTGCCAGCAGCCTTGGGACAGCTAACTATGGCTACACCTTC; CDR3: CASSLGTANYGYTF
D: TRBD2; J: TRBJ2-2; size: -; V: TRBV18; DNA: TGTGCCAGCTCACCCCAGTCGGGGGGAGAGCTGTTTTTT; CDR3: CASSPQSGGELFF
D: -; J: TRBJ2-7; size: -; V: TRBV20-1; DNA: TGCAGTGCTAGAGCCGATGAGGAGCAGTACTTC; CDR3: CSARADEEQYF
D: -; J: TRBJ1-5; size: -; V: TRBV11-2; DNA: TGTGCCAGCAGCTTAGATACCGGTCAGCCCCAGCATTTT; CDR3: CASSLDTGQPQHF
D: -; J: TRBJ2-6; size: -; V: TRBV6-4; DNA: TGTGCCAGCAGTGACTCGCGGGGGCCTGGGGCCAACGTCCTGACTTTC; CDR3: CASSDSRGPGANVLTF
D: TRBD2; J: TRBJ2-7; size: -; V: TRBV5-1; DNA: TGCGCCAGCAGCATCACTAGCGGAGATACCTACGAGCAGTACTTC; CDR3: CASSITSGDTYEQYF
D: -; J: TRBJ2-7; size: -; V: TRBV7-9; DNA: TGTGCCAGCAGCTTAGCGGAGGGGGCCTCTCTCTCCTACTACGAGCAGTACTTC; CDR3: CASSLAEGASLSYYEQYF
D: -; J: TRBJ2-7; size: few; V: TRBV9; DNA: TGTGCCAGCAGTAATAGCGACCCCTACGAGCAGTACTTC; CDR3: CASSNSDPYEQYF
D: -; J: TRBJ2-4; size: -; V: TRBV12-5; DNA: TGTGCTAGTGGTTTTGTTGGGGGGGCACTAGCCAAAAACATTCAGTACTTC; CDR3: CASGFVGGALAKNIQYF
D: -; J: TRBJ2-2; size: -; V: TRBV2; DNA: TGTGCCAGCAGCAAGGACAGCACCGGGGAGCTGTTTTTT; CDR3: CASSKDSTGELFF
D: -; J: TRBJ1-6; size: -; V: TRBV14; DNA: TGTGCCAGCAGCCAAGATAACGGGTCACCCCTCCACTTT; CDR3: CASSQDNGSPLHF
D: -; J: TRBJ1-6; size: once; V: TRBV27; DNA: TGTGCCAGCAGTTCTCAGTTTAGGGGTTCACCCCTCCACTTT; CDR3: CASSSQFRGSPLHF
D: TRBD2; J: TRBJ2-7; size: once; V: TRBV6-1; DNA: TGTGCCAGCAGTGAACGCGGGGGCTACGAGCAGTACTTC; CDR3: CASSERGGYEQYF
D: -; J: TRBJ2-5; size: -; V: TRBV7-6; DNA: TGTGCCAGCAGCTCTTGGGGCGGGGGCGCAGGGACCCAGTACTTC; CDR3: CASSSWGGGAGTQYF
D: -; J: TRBJ2-1; size: once; V: TRBV2; DNA: TGTGCCTCACAAGAGGGGAGGCACTATTACAATGAGCAGTTCTTC; CDR3: CASQEGRHYYNEQFF